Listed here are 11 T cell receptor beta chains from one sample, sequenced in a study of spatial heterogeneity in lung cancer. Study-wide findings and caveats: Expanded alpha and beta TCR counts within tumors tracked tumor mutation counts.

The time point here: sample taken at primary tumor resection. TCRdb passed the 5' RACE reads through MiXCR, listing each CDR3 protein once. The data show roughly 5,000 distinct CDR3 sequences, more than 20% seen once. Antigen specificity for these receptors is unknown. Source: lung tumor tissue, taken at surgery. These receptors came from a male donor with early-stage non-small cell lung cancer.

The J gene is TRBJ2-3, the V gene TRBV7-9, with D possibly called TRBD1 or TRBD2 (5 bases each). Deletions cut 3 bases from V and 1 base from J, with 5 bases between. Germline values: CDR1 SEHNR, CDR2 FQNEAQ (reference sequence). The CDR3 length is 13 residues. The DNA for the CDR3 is TGTGCCAGCAGCTTGGGGGGCACAGATACGCAGTATTTT. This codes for CASSLGGTDTQYF.

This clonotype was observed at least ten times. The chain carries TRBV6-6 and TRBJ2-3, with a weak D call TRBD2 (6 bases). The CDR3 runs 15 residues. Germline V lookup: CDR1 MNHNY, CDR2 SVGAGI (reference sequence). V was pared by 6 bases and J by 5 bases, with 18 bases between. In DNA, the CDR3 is TGTGCCAGCAGCCCCCTCACGGGAGTCATAGATACGCAGTATTTT. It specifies CASSPLTGVIDTQYF.

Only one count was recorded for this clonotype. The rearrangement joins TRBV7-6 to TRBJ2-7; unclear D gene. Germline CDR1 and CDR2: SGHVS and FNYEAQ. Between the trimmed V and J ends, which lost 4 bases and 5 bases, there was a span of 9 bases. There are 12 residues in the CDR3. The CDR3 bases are TGTGCCAGCAGCTCCGACTGGGACGAGCAGTACTTC. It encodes CASSSDWDEQYF.

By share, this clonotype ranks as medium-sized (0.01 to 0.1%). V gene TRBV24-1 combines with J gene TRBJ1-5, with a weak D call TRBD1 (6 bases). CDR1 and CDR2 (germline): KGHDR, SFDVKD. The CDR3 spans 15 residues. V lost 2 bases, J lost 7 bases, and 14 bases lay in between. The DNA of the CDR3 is TGTGCCACCAGTGATTCAGGGGAGCTCAGCCAGCCCCAGCATTTT. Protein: CATSDSGELSQPQHF.

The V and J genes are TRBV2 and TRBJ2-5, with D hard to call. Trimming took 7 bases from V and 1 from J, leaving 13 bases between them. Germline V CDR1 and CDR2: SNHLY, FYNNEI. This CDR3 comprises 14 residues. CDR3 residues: CASNLRPPQETQYF. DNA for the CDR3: TGTGCCAGCAACCTCCGGCCTCCCCAAGAGACCCAGTACTTC.

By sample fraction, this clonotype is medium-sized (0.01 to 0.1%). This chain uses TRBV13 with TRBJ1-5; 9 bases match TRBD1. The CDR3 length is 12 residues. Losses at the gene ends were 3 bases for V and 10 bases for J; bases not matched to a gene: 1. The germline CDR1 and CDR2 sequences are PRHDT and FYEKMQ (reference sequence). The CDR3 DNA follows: TGTGCCAGCAGCTTGACAGGGGGACCCCAGCATTTT. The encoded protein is CASSLTGGPQHF.

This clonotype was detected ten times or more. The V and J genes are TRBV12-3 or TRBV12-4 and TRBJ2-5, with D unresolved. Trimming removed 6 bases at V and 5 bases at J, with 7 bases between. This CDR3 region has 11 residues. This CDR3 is CASSVGETQYF. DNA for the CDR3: TGTGCCAGCAGCGTTGGGGAGACCCAGTACTTC.

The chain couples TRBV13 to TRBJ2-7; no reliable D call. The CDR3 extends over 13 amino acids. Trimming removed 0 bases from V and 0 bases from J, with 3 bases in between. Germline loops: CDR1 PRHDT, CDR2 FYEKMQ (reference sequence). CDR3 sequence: CASSLGVSYEQYF. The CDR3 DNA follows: TGTGCCAGCAGCTTAGGGGTCTCCTACGAGCAGTACTTC.

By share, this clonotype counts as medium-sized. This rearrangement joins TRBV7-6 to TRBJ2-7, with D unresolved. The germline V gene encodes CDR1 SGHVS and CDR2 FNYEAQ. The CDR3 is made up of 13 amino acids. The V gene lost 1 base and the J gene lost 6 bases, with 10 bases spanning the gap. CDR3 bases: TGTGCCAGCAGCTTAGTACGGGCAACCGAGCAGTACTTC. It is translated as CASSLVRATEQYF.

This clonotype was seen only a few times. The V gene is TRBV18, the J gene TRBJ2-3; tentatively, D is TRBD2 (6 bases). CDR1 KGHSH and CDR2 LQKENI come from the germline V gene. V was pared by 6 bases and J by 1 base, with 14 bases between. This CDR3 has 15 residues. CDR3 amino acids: CASSFSTGGTDTQYF. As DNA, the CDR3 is TGTGCCAGCTCGTTTTCGACGGGGGGCACAGATACGCAGTATTTT.

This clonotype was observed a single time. The CDR3 nucleotides are TGTGCCAGCAGCAATCAGATGGTTACGCAGTATTTT. Translation: CASSNQMVTQYF. The chain combines TRBV21-1 with TRBJ2-3. TRBV21-1 is recorded as a pseudogene. This CDR3 is built from 12 residues.